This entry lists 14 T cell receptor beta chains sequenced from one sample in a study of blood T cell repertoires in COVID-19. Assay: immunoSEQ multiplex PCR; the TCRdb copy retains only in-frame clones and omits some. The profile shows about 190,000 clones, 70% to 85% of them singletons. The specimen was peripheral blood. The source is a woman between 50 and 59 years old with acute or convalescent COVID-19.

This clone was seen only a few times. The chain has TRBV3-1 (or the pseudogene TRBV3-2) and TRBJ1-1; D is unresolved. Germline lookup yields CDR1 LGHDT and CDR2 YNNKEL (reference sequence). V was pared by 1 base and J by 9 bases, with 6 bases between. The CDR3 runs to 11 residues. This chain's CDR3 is CASSQAGKAFF. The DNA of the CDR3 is TGTGCCAGCAGCCAAGCGGGGAAAGCTTTCTTT.

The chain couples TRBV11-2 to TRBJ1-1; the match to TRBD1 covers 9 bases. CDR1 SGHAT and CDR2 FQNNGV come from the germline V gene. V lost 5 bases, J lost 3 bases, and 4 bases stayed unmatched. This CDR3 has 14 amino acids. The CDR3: CASSRTGEDTEAFF. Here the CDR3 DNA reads TGTGCCAGCAGCCGGACAGGGGAGGACACTGAAGCTTTCTTT.

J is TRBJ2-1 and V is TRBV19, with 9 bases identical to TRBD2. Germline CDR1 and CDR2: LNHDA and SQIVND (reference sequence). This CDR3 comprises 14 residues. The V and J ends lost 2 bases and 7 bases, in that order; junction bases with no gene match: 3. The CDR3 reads CASSISGGPNEQFF. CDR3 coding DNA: TGTGCCAGTAGTATAAGCGGGGGGCCAAATGAGCAGTTCTTC.

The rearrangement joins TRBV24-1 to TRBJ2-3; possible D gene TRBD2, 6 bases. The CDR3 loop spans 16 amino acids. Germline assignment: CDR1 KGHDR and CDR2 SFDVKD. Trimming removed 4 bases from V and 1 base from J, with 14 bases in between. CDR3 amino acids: CATSDGRLGGTDTQYF. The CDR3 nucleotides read TGTGCCACCAGTGACGGACGACTAGGCGGCACAGATACGCAGTATTTT.

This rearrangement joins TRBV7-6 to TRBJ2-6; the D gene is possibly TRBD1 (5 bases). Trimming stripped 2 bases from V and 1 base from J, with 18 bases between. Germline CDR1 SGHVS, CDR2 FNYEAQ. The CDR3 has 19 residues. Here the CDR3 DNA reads TGTGCCAGCAGCTTAAGGTTAGGCCAGGGCCCGTCTGGGGCCAACGTCCTGACTTTC. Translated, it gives CASSLRLGQGPSGANVLTF.

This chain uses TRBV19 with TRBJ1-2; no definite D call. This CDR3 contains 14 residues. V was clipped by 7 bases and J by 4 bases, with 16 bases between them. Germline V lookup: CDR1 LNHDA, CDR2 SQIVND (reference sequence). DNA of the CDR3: TGTGCCAGTATTCAGGCCTACGAGGGCTATGGCTACACCTTC. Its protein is CASIQAYEGYGYTF.

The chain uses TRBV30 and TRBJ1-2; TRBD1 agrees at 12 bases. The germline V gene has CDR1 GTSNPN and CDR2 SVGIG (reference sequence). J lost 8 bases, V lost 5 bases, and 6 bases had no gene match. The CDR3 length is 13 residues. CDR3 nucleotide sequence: TGTGCCTGGGGGACAGGGGGCGAGGGGGGCTACACCTTC. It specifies CAWGTGGEGGYTF.

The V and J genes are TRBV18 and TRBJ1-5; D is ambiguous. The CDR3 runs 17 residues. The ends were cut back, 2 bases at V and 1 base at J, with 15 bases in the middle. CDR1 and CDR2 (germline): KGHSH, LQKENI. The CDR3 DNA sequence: TGTGCCAGCTCACCAACTACGGGGATTCGGAGCAATCAGCCCCAGCATTTT. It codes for CASSPTTGIRSNQPQHF.

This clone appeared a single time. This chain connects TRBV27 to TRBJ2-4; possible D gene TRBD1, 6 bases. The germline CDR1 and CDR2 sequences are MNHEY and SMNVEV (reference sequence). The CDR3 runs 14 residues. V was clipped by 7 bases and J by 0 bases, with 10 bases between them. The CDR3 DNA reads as TGTGCCAGCAATTCACAGGGAGCCAAAAACATTCAGTACTTC. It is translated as CASNSQGAKNIQYF.

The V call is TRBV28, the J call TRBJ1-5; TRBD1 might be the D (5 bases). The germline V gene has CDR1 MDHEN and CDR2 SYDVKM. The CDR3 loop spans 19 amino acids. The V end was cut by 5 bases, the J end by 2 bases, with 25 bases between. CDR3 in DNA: TGTGCCAGCAGTCCACCGGGACTGGACCTAGGTCAAGGCAATCAGCCCCAGCATTTT. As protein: CASSPPGLDLGQGNQPQHF. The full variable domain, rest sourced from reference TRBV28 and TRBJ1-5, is DVKVTQSSRYLVKRTGEKVFLECVQDMDHENMFWYRQDPGLGLRLIYFSYDVKMKEKGDIPEGYSVSREKKERFSLILESASTNQTSMYLCASSPPGLDLGQGNQPQHFGDGTRLSIL.

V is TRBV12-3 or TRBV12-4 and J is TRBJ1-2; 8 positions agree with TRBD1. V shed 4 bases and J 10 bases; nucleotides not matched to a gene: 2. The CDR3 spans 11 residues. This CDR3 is CASSSGQAYTF. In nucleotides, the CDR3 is TGTGCCAGCAGTTCGGGACAGGCCTACACCTTC.

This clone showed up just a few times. The CDR3 loop is CAWSHSLGRSYNEQFF. The CDR3 DNA reads TGTGCCTGGAGCCACTCTCTGGGGAGGTCCTACAATGAGCAGTTCTTC. The chain couples TRBV30 to TRBJ2-1; perhaps TRBD2 as D (6 bases). Germline CDR1 reads GTSNPN; CDR2 reads SVGIG (reference sequence). Trimming took 3 bases from V and 1 from J, leaving 16 bases between them. There are 16 residues in the CDR3.

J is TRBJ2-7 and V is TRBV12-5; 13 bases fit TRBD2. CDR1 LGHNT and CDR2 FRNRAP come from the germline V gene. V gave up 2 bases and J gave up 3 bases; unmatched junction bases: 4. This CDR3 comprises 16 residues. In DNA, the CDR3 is TGTGCTAGTGGTTTGAGCCGGACTAGCGGGGGCTACGAGCAGTACTTC. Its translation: CASGLSRTSGGYEQYF.

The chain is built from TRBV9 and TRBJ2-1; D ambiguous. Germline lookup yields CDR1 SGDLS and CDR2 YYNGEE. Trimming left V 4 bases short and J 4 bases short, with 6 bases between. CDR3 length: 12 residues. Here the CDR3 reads CASSSEYNEQFF. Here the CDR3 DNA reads TGTGCCAGCAGCTCTGAGTACAATGAGCAGTTCTTC.